The 27 T cell receptor beta chains reported below all come from one sample, sequenced in a study of blood T cell repertoires in COVID-19. The data were produced by immunoSEQ multiplex PCR, yet TCRdb's version contains in-frame clones alone and is incomplete. Of 120,000 or so clones in the sample, nearly 90% were seen once. Sequenced sample: peripheral blood. The receptor source for this set is a woman aged 55-70 years with COVID-19, enrolled during active disease.

The rearrangement uses TRBV4-1 and TRBJ1-2; a weak D match, TRBD1 (6 bases). Germline CDR1 is MGHRA and CDR2 is YSYEKL. V was trimmed by 3 bases and J by 4 bases, leaving 18 bases between them. This CDR3 has 16 residues. The CDR3 protein is CASSQLSGRGSYGYTF. In DNA, the CDR3 is TGCGCCAGCAGCCAGCTCTCCGGGAGGGGGAGCTATGGCTACACCTTC.

The sample holds a few counts of this clone. V is TRBV9 and J is TRBJ2-7; D is possibly TRBD2 (6 bases). Trimming stripped 0 bases from V and 2 bases from J, with 15 bases between. The CDR3 contains 16 residues. Per germline, CDR1 SGDLS and CDR2 YYNGEE. The CDR3 nucleotides are TGTGCCAGCAGCGTAGCTGTAACTAGCCGTACCTACGAGCAGTACTTC. This gives the protein CASSVAVTSRTYEQYF.

This sequence joins TRBV6-6 and TRBJ2-1; maybe TRBD2 (6 bases). The V gene's germline CDR1 is MNHNY and CDR2 SVGAGI (reference sequence). This CDR3 is 15 amino acids long. V was cut by 10 bases and J by 8 bases, with 24 bases left in between. CDR3 amino acids: CATSSASERGYEQFF. In DNA, the CDR3 is TGTGCCACATCCTCGGCTAGCGAACGGGGGTATGAGCAGTTCTTC.

In regard to this clone: At one end the junction does not follow the germline gene, possibly because of a read error. The chain couples TRBV11-3 to TRBJ2-4, with 9 bases aligning to TRBD2. CDR3 length: 15 amino acids. Germline V CDR1 and CDR2: SGHNT, YENEEA. The CDR3 nucleotides are TGTGCCCGCAGCTGGGGCGGGGGGGCCGAAAACATTCAGTACTTC. It encodes CARSWGGGAENIQYF. Full variable domain (remainder filled in from reference TRBV11-3 and TRBJ2-4): EAGVVQSPRYKIIEKKQPVAFWCNPISGHNTLYWYLQNLGQGPELLIRYENEEAVDDSQLPKDRFSAERLKGVDSTLKIQPAELGDSAVYLCARSWGGGAENIQYFGAGTRLSVL.

This clone was seen only a few times. The CDR3 is CASSLAGTYEQYF. The CDR3 region has the DNA TGTGCCAGCAGCTTGGCGGGGACCTACGAGCAGTACTTC. This chain joins TRBV5-4 and TRBJ2-7, with a weak D call TRBD2 (5 bases). The germline CDR1 and CDR2 sequences are SGHNT and YYREEE (reference sequence). There are 13 residues in the CDR3. V was clipped by 0 bases and J by 2 bases, with 6 bases between them.

The gene calls are TRBV3-1 (or the pseudogene TRBV3-2) and TRBJ2-1, with 9 positions matching TRBD2. The CDR3 contains 16 residues. Trimming at V came to 0 bases and at J to 5 bases, leaving 5 bases not matched to a gene. Germline V gene data show CDR1 as LGHDT and CDR2 as YNNKEL (reference sequence). The DNA for the CDR3 is TGTGCCAGCAGCCAAGACCCCGGACTAGCGCACAATGAGCAGTTCTTC. It is translated as CASSQDPGLAHNEQFF.

The CDR3 is CASSPRLAAGNEQFF. Here the CDR3 DNA reads TGTGCCAGCAGTCCGAGACTAGCGGCAGGCAATGAGCAGTTCTTC. The chain combines TRBV27 with TRBJ2-1; 9 nucleotides line up with TRBD2. The CDR3 spans 15 residues. Germline V gene sequence: CDR1 MNHEY, CDR2 SMNVEV (reference sequence). V shed 5 bases, J shed 6 bases, and the junction held 8 bases outside the gene matches.

This clone has only a few counts. This chain uses TRBV5-1 with TRBJ1-4, with 9 bases matching TRBD1. This CDR3 spans 15 amino acids. The V and J ends lost 3 bases and 7 bases, in that order; junction bases with no gene match: 7. CDR1 SGHRS and CDR2 YFSETQ come from the germline V gene. The DNA of the CDR3 is TGCGCCAGCAGCTCCGGGACAGGGACCCGTGAAAAACTGTTTTTT. It codes for CASSSGTGTREKLFF.

The chain is built from TRBV5-1 and TRBJ2-2; TRBD2 agrees at 9 bases. After removal of 4 bases from V and 0 bases from J, the junction contained 4 bases not matched to a gene. This CDR3 is 16 amino acids long. Germline CDR1 and CDR2: SGHRS and YFSETQ. CDR3 residues: CASSQGLATNTGELFF. CDR3 DNA sequence: TGCGCCAGCAGCCAAGGACTAGCGACGAACACCGGGGAGCTGTTTTTT.

The CDR3 sequence is CASSLEGQSNYGYTF. Here the CDR3 DNA reads TGTGCCAGCAGTTTAGAGGGACAGAGTAACTATGGCTACACCTTC. The chain recombines TRBV27 with TRBJ1-2; 7 nucleotides agree with TRBD1. V gave up 2 bases and J gave up 1 base; unmatched junction bases: 4. The CDR3 is 15 residues long. CDR1 and CDR2 from the germline V gene are MNHEY and SMNVEV (reference sequence).

This clone was detected only once. The CDR3 DNA is TGTGCCAGCTCCCGGGGTATCGACGATCAGCCCCAGCATTTT. This codes for CASSRGIDDQPQHF. The chain is built from TRBV18 and TRBJ1-5; D gene uncertain. CDR3 size: 14 residues. Germline V gene lookup returns CDR1 KGHSH and CDR2 LQKENI. The V and J ends lost 6 bases and 5 bases respectively, with 14 bases between them.

The J gene is TRBJ1-2, the V gene TRBV6-5; possibly TRBD1 for D (6 bases). Germline assignment: CDR1 MNHEY and CDR2 SVGAGI. This CDR3 has 15 residues. Trimming pared 0 bases from V and 3 bases from J, leaving 11 bases between. Here the CDR3 reads CASSYSPDSYYGYTF. As DNA, the CDR3 is TGTGCCAGCAGTTACTCCCCGGACAGCTACTATGGCTACACCTTC.

This rearrangement joins TRBV13 to TRBJ2-7; a possible D gene is TRBD1 (6 bases). Germline V gene lookup returns CDR1 PRHDT and CDR2 FYEKMQ (reference sequence). V was cut by 3 bases and J by 2 bases, with 20 bases left in between. The CDR3 covers 17 residues. CDR3: CASSLRGRGGSAYEQYF. The CDR3 nucleotides read TGTGCCAGCAGCTTGAGGGGTCGAGGGGGTTCCGCCTACGAGCAGTACTTC. The full variable domain, its missing parts supplied by reference TRBV13 and TRBJ2-7, is AAGVIQSPRHLIKEKRETATLKCYPIPRHDTVYWYQQGPGQDPQFLISFYEKMQSDKGSIPDRFSAQQFSDYHSELNMSSLELGDSALYFCASSLRGRGGSAYEQYFGPGTRLTVT.

This clone was observed a single time. The chain links TRBV9 to TRBJ1-3, with D uncertain. The CDR3 consists of 17 residues. The germline CDR1 and CDR2 sequences are SGDLS and YYNGEE. Trimming shortened V by 2 bases and J by 2 bases, and 17 bases separated the two germline ends. Here the CDR3 reads CASSVQATEGTGNTIYF. In DNA, the CDR3 is TGTGCCAGCAGCGTTCAGGCCACGGAGGGAACTGGAAACACCATATATTTT.

The chain has TRBV30 and TRBJ2-3, with 9 bases matching TRBD2. The J segment lost 4 bases and the V segment lost 4 bases, leaving 6 bases of the junction unmatched. The CDR3 length is 14 residues. Germline CDR1 is GTSNPN and CDR2 is SVGIG (reference sequence). This chain's CDR3 is CAWTMGLASDTQYF. The CDR3 DNA reads TGTGCCTGGACCATGGGACTAGCCTCAGATACGCAGTATTTT.

The V call is TRBV13, the J call TRBJ1-1, with TRBD1 matching 9 bases. Looked up from germline, CDR1 is PRHDT and CDR2 is FYEKMQ (reference sequence). J gave up 1 base and V 2 bases, and 11 bases lay outside the gene matches. CDR3 length equals 18 residues. CDR3 sequence (DNA): TGTGCCAGCAGCTTAAGTCGGCAGACAGGGGGGGCGAACACTGAAGCTTTCTTT. Its translation: CASSLSRQTGGANTEAFF.

The chain links TRBV2 to TRBJ1-5; possibly TRBD1 for D (5 bases). V was cut by 5 bases and J by 6 bases, with 14 bases left in between. From germline, CDR1 is SNHLY and CDR2 FYNNEI. This CDR3 contains 14 residues. The DNA for the CDR3 is TGTGCCAGCAGTAAGGTAGGGGAGGGTCAGCCCCAGCATTTT. Translating gives CASSKVGEGQPQHF.

The genes are TRBV15 and TRBJ2-3; the match to TRBD1 covers 9 bases. This CDR3 is 15 amino acids long. Germline assignment: CDR1 LNHNV and CDR2 YYDKDF (reference sequence). V trimming: 8 bases; J trimming: 6 bases; junction bases outside the gene matches: 12. The CDR3 spells CATRPGDRVVDTQYF. The CDR3 region has the DNA TGTGCCACCCGCCCCGGGGACAGGGTGGTCGATACGCAGTATTTT.

The V call is TRBV14, the J call TRBJ2-5; perhaps TRBD1 as D (6 bases). CDR3 size: 13 residues. Trimming took 7 bases from V and 1 from J, leaving 10 bases between them. Looked up from germline, CDR1 is SGHDN and CDR2 is FVKESK. The CDR3 region has the DNA TGTGCCAGCAACAGGGTAGGCCAAGAGACCCAGTACTTC. It codes for CASNRVGQETQYF.

The genes are TRBV6-5 and TRBJ1-5; 8 positions agree with TRBD1. J gave up 3 bases and V 8 bases, and 6 bases lay outside the gene matches. The CDR3 sequence is 14 residues long. Germline-derived CDR1 and CDR2 are MNHEY and SVGAGI. The CDR3 here is CASLDRGVNQPQHF. The CDR3 coding sequence is TGTGCCAGCCTAGACAGGGGTGTCAATCAGCCCCAGCATTTT.

V and J are TRBV18 and TRBJ2-3, with D possibly TRBD2 on 5 matching bases. The germline V gene encodes CDR1 KGHSH and CDR2 LQKENI. Trimming shortened V by 3 bases and J by 3 bases, and 16 bases separated the two germline ends. The CDR3 is 16 amino acids. This chain's CDR3 is CASSPTVRTGTDTQYF. The CDR3, as DNA: TGTGCCAGCTCACCCACAGTCCGGACGGGGACAGATACGCAGTATTTT.

The CDR3 region is CASSLSSGFHQPQHF. CDR3 nucleotide sequence: TGTGCCAGCAGTTTAAGCTCAGGGTTCCATCAGCCCCAGCATTTT. The V call is TRBV27, the J call TRBJ1-5; tentatively, D is TRBD1 (5 bases). This CDR3 has 15 amino acids. CDR1 MNHEY and CDR2 SMNVEV come from the germline V gene (reference sequence). V lost 2 bases and J lost 5, with 13 bases in between.

V is TRBV6-6 and J is TRBJ1-2; D is unclear. Trimming left V 2 bases short and J 6 bases short, with 13 bases between. This CDR3 contains 14 residues. Germline loops: CDR1 MNHNY, CDR2 SVGAGI (reference sequence). Written as DNA, the CDR3 is TGTGCCAGCAGTTACACCGAACAGCTGGATGGCTACACCTTC. Translated: CASSYTEQLDGYTF.

The chain recombines TRBV5-4 with TRBJ1-1; no definite D call. The CDR3 has 17 amino acids. Germline V gives CDR1 SGHNT, CDR2 YYREEE (reference sequence). Trimming took off 4 bases at V and 1 base at J, with 20 bases between the two ends. Written as DNA, the CDR3 is TGTGCCAGCAGCCCCCATTTAAAAGACACGGCGAACACTGAAGCTTTCTTT. Translation: CASSPHLKDTANTEAFF. Combining the CDR3 with reference TRBV5-4 and TRBJ1-1 gives the whole variable domain ETGVTQSPTHLIKTRGQQVTLRCSSQSGHNTVSWYQQALGQGPQFIFQYYREEENGRGNFPPRFSGLQFPNYSSELNVNALELDDSALYLCASSPHLKDTANTEAFFGQGTRLTVV.

The genes are TRBV18 and TRBJ2-3; possible D gene TRBD2, 5 bases. CDR1 is KGHSH and CDR2 is LQKENI in the germline V gene. Trimming cost V 2 bases and J 0 bases, with 9 bases left between them. This CDR3 contains 15 residues. The CDR3 spells CASSPAWTSTDTQYF. DNA for the CDR3: TGTGCCAGCTCACCAGCGTGGACTAGCACAGATACGCAGTATTTT.

The chain joins TRBV2 to TRBJ2-3; tentative D call: TRBD1 (5 bases). Looked up from germline, CDR1 is SNHLY and CDR2 is FYNNEI. This CDR3 comprises 13 residues. Trimming removed 6 bases from V and 1 base from J, with 8 bases in between. The CDR3 here is CASRSRGTDTQYF. CDR3 nucleotides: TGTGCCAGCAGGTCCAGGGGCACAGATACGCAGTATTTT. The complete variable domain, with remaining parts taken from reference TRBV2 and TRBJ2-3, reads EPEVTQTPSHQVTQMGQEVILRCVPISNHLYFYWYRQILGQKVEFLVSFYNNEISEKSEIFDDQFSVERPDGSNFTLKIRSTKLEDSAMYFCASRSRGTDTQYFGPGTRLTVL.

The rearrangement links TRBV30 to TRBJ1-5; possibly TRBD1 for D (6 bases). CDR3 length: 13 amino acids. CDR1 and CDR2 from the germline V gene are GTSNPN and SVGIG (reference sequence). V lost 2 bases, J lost 6 bases, and 11 bases lay in between. DNA of the CDR3: TGTGCCTGGAGTTCGAAACAGGGTCAGCCCCAGCATTTT. Encoded protein: CAWSSKQGQPQHF.